This TCR beta chain stems from a study of beta chain features in type 1 diabetes. Germline CDR1 reads ENHRY; CDR2 reads SYGVKD. This CDR3 spans 14 amino acids. Trimming stripped 0 bases from V and 4 bases from J, with 9 bases between. The whole isolated RNA underwent reverse transcription, so sequencing captured expressed TCRB transcripts. TCRdb's copy holds only in-frame clones and misses some; the assay was immunoSEQ multiplex PCR. The data contain over 700,000 clones, about a sixth of them singletons. Sequencing was carried out using naive CD4+ T cells from blood. This clonotype was obtained from a young woman in good health. The gene calls are TRBV10-3 and TRBJ2-5; no reliable D call. Here the CDR3 DNA reads TGTGCCATCAGTGAGTCGGGCCAACGAGAGACCCAGTACTTC. It is translated as CAISESGQRETQYF.